What follows are 20 T cell receptor beta chains derived from one specimen sequenced in a study of low-dose radiotherapy and immunotherapy resistance in tumors (dated 2022 in TCRdb). What the time point label conveys for this sample: before trial treatment. The data were produced on an Illumina MiniSeq. First-strand cDNA was synthesized with Superscript III and a set of TRAV- and TRBV-specific primers, covering both TCRalpha and TCRbeta chains. TCRs were amplified with Phusion for around 20 PCR cycles using a constant-region primer together with the adapter attached to the V primers. The raw public data were reprocessed by TCRdb itself: fastp quality trimming at Q25, MiXCR clonotype calling, in-frame beta chains only. Duplicate CDR3 protein sequences are folded into a single record with the most common DNA and genes. Here the sample has 80,000 to 95,000 distinct CDR3 sequences; roughly 9% occur a single time. Together, the top ten hold about 1% of the sample.

The source was PBMCs, collected before treatment. The receptor set was obtained from a male donor with prostate cancer.

This clonotype has at least ten counts. The rearrangement joins TRBV19 to TRBJ1-6; TRBD1 aligns across 10 bases. Germline V gene lookup returns CDR1 LNHDA and CDR2 SQIVND (reference sequence). The length of the CDR3 is 15 residues. The ends lost 5 bases at V and 7 bases at J; junction bases unmatched: 5. CDR3: CASSAGQGLNSPLHF. DNA for the CDR3: TGTGCCAGTAGTGCGGGACAGGGGCTAAATTCACCCCTCCACTTT.

Ten or more counts support this clonotype. The chain has TRBV28 and TRBJ1-2; D gene uncertain. The V end lost 2 bases, the J end lost 4 bases, and 17 bases lay between the germline ends. Looked up from germline, CDR1 is MDHEN and CDR2 is SYDVKM. The CDR3 sequence is 16 residues long. This chain's CDR3 is CASSLLVKSHSYGYTF. The CDR3 nucleotides read TGTGCCAGCAGTTTACTAGTCAAAAGTCACTCCTATGGCTACACCTTC.

This clonotype was seen ten or more times. The DNA of the CDR3 is TGTGCCAGCAGTAGAGTCCGGCAGGGAGTGACAGATACGCAGTATTTT. Amino acids: CASSRVRQGVTDTQYF. The chain uses TRBV2 and TRBJ2-3; perhaps D is TRBD1 or TRBD2 (5 bases each). V dropped 5 bases and J dropped 3 bases, with 18 bases sitting between them. This CDR3 has 16 amino acids. Germline V CDR1 and CDR2: SNHLY, FYNNEI.

This clonotype appeared many times. The rearrangement joins TRBV7-2 to TRBJ2-1; D is ambiguous. CDR3 length: 17 residues. CDR1 and CDR2 (germline): SGHTA, FQGNSA. V was shortened by 0 bases and J by 2 bases, with 14 bases between the two germline ends. DNA for the CDR3: TGTGCCAGCAGCTTAGCCCGAACAGCCCCAACCTACAATGAGCAGTTCTTC. Encoded protein: CASSLARTAPTYNEQFF.

This clonotype was observed at least ten times. The chain links TRBV7-2 to TRBJ2-3; perhaps TRBD2 as D (5 bases). The V gene's germline CDR1 is SGHTA and CDR2 FQGNSA. V shed 2 bases and J shed 2 bases, with 14 bases lying between them. The CDR3 sequence is 16 residues long. CDR3 sequence (DNA): TGTGCCAGCAGCTTACAGACTAAAAACCCCACAGATACGCAGTATTTT. Residues: CASSLQTKNPTDTQYF.

At least ten counts were recorded for this clonotype. The chain employs TRBV18 and TRBJ2-3, with 10 bases matching TRBD2. J gave up 3 bases and V 0 bases, and 9 bases lay outside the gene matches. Germline V gene sequence: CDR1 KGHSH, CDR2 LQKENI. The CDR3 consists of 18 residues. For the CDR3, the DNA is TGTGCCAGCTCACCACCTGGCCTAGCGGGAGCGAGGACAGATACGCAGTATTTT. Its translation: CASSPPGLAGARTDTQYF.

This clonotype was counted ten times or more. The genes are TRBV6-2 or TRBV6-3 and TRBJ2-1, with TRBD1 identical over 9 bases. In germline, CDR1 is MNHEY, CDR2 SVGEGT. The CDR3 sequence is 15 residues long. V shed 4 bases, J shed 7 bases, and the junction held 8 bases outside the gene matches. In nucleotides, the CDR3 is TGTGCCAGCAGTTTCCCCGGGACAGGGAGGAATGAGCAGTTCTTC. This sequence encodes CASSFPGTGRNEQFF.

This clonotype was detected ten times or more. The chain uses TRBV4-1 and TRBJ2-7; 12 bases map to TRBD2. Germline CDR1 and CDR2: MGHRA and YSYEKL. Trimming took 4 bases from V and 1 from J; bases not matched to a gene: 2. The CDR3 has 15 residues. Here the CDR3 DNA reads TGCGCCAGCAGCCGCGGGACTAGCGGGTCCTACGAGCAGTACTTC. It encodes CASSRGTSGSYEQYF.

This clonotype was counted ten times or more. The V call is TRBV7-8, the J call TRBJ2-5; D unclear. The length of the CDR3 is 13 residues. The V and J ends lost 2 bases and 2 bases respectively, with 6 bases between them. Germline CDR1 reads SGHVS; CDR2 reads FQNEAQ. CDR3 DNA sequence: TGTGCCAGCAGCTTATACTCGCAAGAGACCCAGTACTTC. It codes for CASSLYSQETQYF.

The table lists this clonotype with many counts. This chain uses TRBV20-1 with TRBJ1-5, with TRBD1 identical over 7 bases. Per the germline V gene, CDR1 is DFQATT and CDR2 is SNEGSKA (reference sequence). The V gene end was trimmed by 0 bases and the J gene end by 0 bases; junction bases not matched to a gene: 5. The CDR3 runs 16 residues. Here the CDR3 reads CSARDRGQTSNQPQHF. The DNA of the CDR3 is TGCAGTGCTAGAGACCGGGGACAGACTAGCAATCAGCCCCAGCATTTT.

Ten or more counts support this clonotype. The rearrangement joins TRBV12-5 to TRBJ2-1; D is possibly TRBD1 (5 bases). Germline-derived CDR1 and CDR2 are LGHNT and FRNRAP. The CDR3 contains 13 residues. With 5 bases removed from V and 2 bases from J, the gap between germline ends came to 7 bases. This chain's CDR3 is CASGLDTYNEQFF. The DNA of the CDR3 is TGTGCTAGTGGTCTGGACACCTACAATGAGCAGTTCTTC.

This chain's CDR3 is CASSPDRVGQTQYF. For the CDR3, the DNA is TGTGCCAGTAGTCCGGACAGGGTTGGACAGACCCAGTACTTC. V usage is TRBV19 and J usage is TRBJ2-5; TRBD1 matches at 8 bases. The CDR3 runs to 14 residues. Germline assignment: CDR1 LNHDA and CDR2 SQIVND (reference sequence). With V trimmed by 5 bases and J by 6 bases, 8 bases remained unmatched.

This clonotype was seen at least ten times. The chain joins TRBV2 to TRBJ1-4; D not certain. The CDR3 length is 13 residues. Germline V gives CDR1 SNHLY, CDR2 FYNNEI. Trimming took off 7 bases at V and 8 bases at J, with 14 bases between the two ends. CDR3 sequence reads: CASTWAWEEKLFF. The CDR3 bases are TGTGCCAGCACCTGGGCCTGGGAAGAAAAACTGTTTTTT.

This clonotype was picked up many times. This chain uses TRBV4-3 with TRBJ2-6, with TRBD1 as a possible D gene (6 bases). Trimming removed 0 bases at V and 1 base at J, with 7 bases between. Germline V lookup: CDR1 LGHNA, CDR2 YSLEER. The CDR3 spans 16 residues. CDR3 sequence: CASSQEGGSGANVLTF. CDR3 DNA sequence: TGCGCCAGCAGCCAAGAAGGGGGTTCTGGGGCCAACGTCCTGACTTTC.

This clonotype was seen repeatedly, ten times or more. V is TRBV20-1 and J is TRBJ2-1, with 9 bases fitting TRBD2. There are 14 residues in the CDR3. The V and J ends lost 6 bases and 4 bases, in that order; junction bases with no gene match: 7. The germline V gene encodes CDR1 DFQATT and CDR2 SNEGSKA (reference sequence). Here the CDR3 DNA reads TGCAGTGCAATTATAGCGGGAGTATACAATGAGCAGTTCTTC. Its protein is CSAIIAGVYNEQFF.

This clonotype was recorded at least ten times. The chain combines TRBV6-2 or TRBV6-3 with TRBJ1-5, with D maybe TRBD1 (5 bases). The CDR3 totals 15 residues. CDR1 MNHEY and CDR2 SVGEGT come from the germline V gene. The V and J ends lost 2 bases and 10 bases respectively, with 18 bases between them. CDR3 loop: CASSYAGTGNEPQHF. The CDR3 DNA sequence: TGTGCCAGCAGTTACGCCGGGACGGGTAATGAACCCCAGCATTTT.

This clonotype has just a few counts. This clone may be a read error of a much larger clone one base away. The genes are TRBV4-1 and TRBJ2-3; 7 positions agree with TRBD2. Germline V lookup: CDR1 MGHRA, CDR2 YSYEKL. This CDR3 contains 15 residues. Written as DNA, the CDR3 is TGCGCCAGCAGCCAGGGGGGGACCAGCAGAGATACGCAGTGTTTT. As protein: CASSQGGTSRDTQCF.

This clonotype occurred many times. The V gene is TRBV6-2 or TRBV6-3, the J gene TRBJ1-1; D gene uncertain. The V end was cut by 8 bases, the J end by 1 base, with 8 bases between. The CDR3 contains 12 residues. Germline CDR1 reads MNHEY; CDR2 reads SVGEGT. The CDR3, as DNA: TGTGCCAGCCGCCCAGGGAACACTGAAGCTTTCTTT. It yields the protein CASRPGNTEAFF.

This chain joins TRBV13 and TRBJ1-3; D remains unclear. Per germline, CDR1 PRHDT and CDR2 FYEKMQ (reference sequence). The CDR3 sequence is 17 residues long. V lost 5 bases to trimming and J lost 0 bases, with 17 bases between them. CDR3 in DNA: TGTGCCAGCAGCAACCCTTCCCGTACAGACTCTGGAAACACCATATATTTT. Residues: CASSNPSRTDSGNTIYF.

This clonotype was observed at least ten times. The chain is built from TRBV29-1 and TRBJ2-1, with 8 bases matching TRBD2. CDR1 is SQVTM and CDR2 is ANQGSEA in the germline V gene. Trimming removed 3 bases from V and 5 bases from J; junction bases left unmatched: 3. The CDR3 is 13 residues long. The CDR3 is CSVDRRGDNEQFF. CDR3 in DNA: TGCAGCGTTGATAGGCGGGGGGACAATGAGCAGTTCTTC.